A single sample is the source of the 25 T cell receptor beta chains below, sequenced in a study of blood T cell repertoires in COVID-19. Sequenced by immunoSEQ multiplex PCR; TCRdb stores in-frame clones only, minus some. The sample includes about 290,000 clones, about 82% of them seen just once. The sample consisted of peripheral blood. The receptor source for this set is a woman aged 45-65 years with active or convalescent COVID-19.

Only a few counts were recorded for this clone. The CDR3 protein is CASKGLLNTEAFF. The CDR3 DNA reads TGCGCCAGCAAGGGGCTGTTAAACACTGAAGCTTTCTTT. The chain carries TRBV10-1 and TRBJ1-1; a possible D gene is TRBD1 (5 bases). The CDR3 runs to 13 residues. The ends were cut back, 7 bases at V and 2 bases at J, with 11 bases in the middle. CDR1 and CDR2 from the germline V gene are WNHNN and SYGVQD (reference sequence).

V gene TRBV6-5 combines with J gene TRBJ1-2; 7 bases align to TRBD1. The junction had 5 bases not matched to a gene; V was cut back by 8 bases and J by 2 bases. The CDR3 is 13 amino acids. Germline CDR1 is MNHEY and CDR2 is SVGAGI. In nucleotides, the CDR3 is TGTGCCAGCTCGGTGGGACAGAACTATGGCTACACCTTC. Amino acid sequence: CASSVGQNYGYTF.

The chain employs TRBV7-9 and TRBJ2-7; tentatively, D is TRBD2 (5 bases). Germline V gene data show CDR1 as SEHNR and CDR2 as FQNEAQ (reference sequence). The CDR3 sequence is 16 residues long. V was clipped by 5 bases and J by 0 bases, with 17 bases between them. CDR3 sequence reads: CASSQFEGFASYEQYF. CDR3 in DNA: TGTGCCAGCAGCCAATTTGAGGGTTTTGCCTCCTACGAGCAGTACTTC.

The gene calls are TRBV10-3 and TRBJ2-1; TRBD1 matches 9 bases. Germline lookup yields CDR1 ENHRY and CDR2 SYGVKD. This CDR3 region has 14 residues. The V and J ends lost 6 bases and 3 bases, in that order; junction bases with no gene match: 3. CDR3 nucleotide sequence: TGTGCCATCAGAACGGACAGGGGCTACAATGAGCAGTTCTTC. Its translation: CAIRTDRGYNEQFF.

The V gene is TRBV7-7, the J gene TRBJ2-3; TRBD2 matches at 10 bases. The CDR3 length is 22 residues. The germline CDR1 and CDR2 sequences are SSHAT and FNYEAQ (reference sequence). V gave up 5 bases and J gave up 1 base; unmatched junction bases: 24. CDR3 DNA sequence: TGTGCCAGCAGCCCCGCTCGGGCCGGACTAGCGGAGGGGGCCTCTGGCACAGATACGCAGTATTTT. It specifies CASSPARAGLAEGASGTDTQYF.

The chain couples TRBV10-1 to TRBJ1-1; D gene ambiguous. The CDR3 has 13 amino acids. The V gene lost 5 bases and the J gene lost 4 bases, with 11 bases spanning the gap. Germline V gene sequence: CDR1 WNHNN, CDR2 SYGVQD (reference sequence). CDR3 sequence reads: CASSPSGSTEAFF. CDR3 nucleotide sequence: TGCGCCAGCAGTCCATCGGGTTCCACTGAAGCTTTCTTT.

The rearrangement joins TRBV28 to TRBJ2-7, with D tentatively TRBD2 (5 bases). The germline CDR1 and CDR2 sequences are MDHEN and SYDVKM. This CDR3 contains 13 residues. V was trimmed by 3 bases and J by 2 bases, leaving 8 bases between them. The chain's CDR3 is CASSLAGTYEQYF. Here the CDR3 DNA reads TGTGCCAGCAGTTTGGCCGGGACCTACGAGCAGTACTTC.

With respect to this clone: Other DNA sequences in the same sample also yield this CDR3. The chain has TRBV5-1 and TRBJ1-4; 7 nucleotides line up with TRBD1. The CDR3 length is 16 residues. V dropped 0 bases and J dropped 2; count of bases not matched to a gene: 4. Germline values: CDR1 SGHRS, CDR2 YFSETQ. Written as DNA, the CDR3 is TGCGCCAGCAGCTTGGCAGGGGGGACCACTAATGAAAAACTGTTTTTT. Its translation is CASSLAGGTTNEKLFF.

The V gene is TRBV7-9, the J gene TRBJ2-7, with TRBD2 matching 16 bases. The V gene's germline CDR1 is SEHNR and CDR2 FQNEAQ (reference sequence). The CDR3 loop spans 17 amino acids. V shed 5 bases and J 7 bases; nucleotides not matched to a gene: 11. CDR3 DNA: TGTGCCAGCAGCCCTCCGGGACTAGCGGGAGGGCCGGGGGAGCAGTACTTC. The encoded protein is CASSPPGLAGGPGEQYF.

The rearrangement uses TRBV5-6 and TRBJ2-3, with 8 bases identical to TRBD1. The CDR3 is 15 amino acids. Unmatched junction bases numbered 7, after V lost 5 bases and J lost 2 bases. Per the germline V gene, CDR1 is SGHDT and CDR2 is YYEEEE. CDR3 amino acids: CASRGAGQVTDTQYF. Written as DNA, the CDR3 is TGTGCCAGCAGGGGTGCGGGACAGGTCACAGATACGCAGTATTTT.

V is TRBV19 and J is TRBJ2-7; tentatively, D is TRBD2 (5 bases). Deletions cut 6 bases from V and 2 bases from J, with 17 bases between. Germline V gene sequence: CDR1 LNHDA, CDR2 SQIVND (reference sequence). The CDR3 has 15 amino acids. In DNA, the CDR3 is TGTGCCAGTAGACCAGGTGGTGCGGGTACCTACGAGCAGTACTTC. Residues: CASRPGGAGTYEQYF.

The chain couples TRBV19 to TRBJ1-4; TRBD1 matches 9 bases. The ends lost 8 bases at V and 8 bases at J; junction bases unmatched: 12. The CDR3 has 15 residues. Germline V gene lookup returns CDR1 LNHDA and CDR2 SQIVND (reference sequence). CDR3 DNA: TGTGCCAGTCGAACCGCCGGGACAGGGCGGGAAAAACTGTTTTTT. This sequence encodes CASRTAGTGREKLFF.

The CDR3 nucleotides read TGTGCCAGTAGTAGACAGGGGGCAAACTATGGCTACACCTTC. Its translation is CASSRQGANYGYTF. The chain combines TRBV19 with TRBJ1-2; TRBD1 aligns across 10 bases. Looked up from germline, CDR1 is LNHDA and CDR2 is SQIVND (reference sequence). V was pared by 4 bases and J by 2 bases, with 1 base of the junction left unmatched. The CDR3 extends over 14 amino acids. Full variable domain (missing parts from reference TRBV19 and TRBJ1-2): DGGITQSPKYLFRKEGQNVTLSCEQNLNHDAMYWYRQDPGQGLRLIYYSQIVNDFQKGDIAEGYSVSREKKESFPLTVTSAQKNPTAFYLCASSRQGANYGYTFGSGTRLTVV.

Comment on this clone: The same CDR3 also results from other DNA sequences found in this sample. CDR3: CASSPRGGPNTEAFF. CDR3 nucleotide sequence: TGTGCCAGCAGTCCCCGGGGGGGGCCGAACACTGAAGCTTTCTTT. The rearrangement links TRBV28 to TRBJ1-1; possibly TRBD1 for D (6 bases). With 5 bases removed from V and 1 base from J, the gap between germline ends came to 14 bases. Germline assignment: CDR1 MDHEN and CDR2 SYDVKM. This CDR3 comprises 15 residues.

This clone was observed a single time. CDR3 bases: TGTGCCAGCAGTGAAGAGACTAGCGTCCAAGAGACCCAGTACTTC. This encodes CASSEETSVQETQYF. V is TRBV6-1 and J is TRBJ2-5, with TRBD2 matching over 8 bases. Trimming cost V 1 base and J 1 base; bases outside gene matches: 2. This CDR3 spans 15 amino acids. Germline V gene data show CDR1 as MNHNS and CDR2 as SASEGT.

The chain employs TRBV2 and TRBJ2-3; D is unresolved. Looked up from germline, CDR1 is SNHLY and CDR2 is FYNNEI. CDR3 length: 14 amino acids. The germline V and J ends were trimmed by 1 base and 0 bases, with 5 bases remaining between them. This CDR3 reads CASSEGLSTDTQYF. CDR3 DNA: TGTGCCAGCAGTGAAGGGCTGAGCACAGATACGCAGTATTTT.

This clone was observed a handful of times. The chain employs TRBV29-1 and TRBJ1-4, with D maybe TRBD1 (6 bases). Trimming stripped 7 bases from V and 8 bases from J, with 17 bases between. Germline V gives CDR1 SQVTM, CDR2 ANQGSEA. This CDR3 has 13 amino acids. The CDR3 region has the DNA TGCAGCGCCCTCGAGCAGGGGTTAGAAAAACTGTTTTTT. Its protein product is CSALEQGLEKLFF.

The V gene is TRBV5-1, the J gene TRBJ2-1; 8 nucleotides agree with TRBD1. The CDR3 loop spans 15 amino acids. Germline V gene lookup returns CDR1 SGHRS and CDR2 YFSETQ. J was trimmed by 8 bases and V by 0 bases; bases with no gene match: 7. The CDR3 here is CASSLVGQGIHEQFF. The CDR3 nucleotides read TGCGCCAGCAGCTTGGTTGGACAGGGCATCCATGAGCAGTTCTTC.

The rearrangement joins TRBV7-3 to TRBJ1-6, with TRBD1 identical over 9 bases. Losses at the gene ends were 5 bases for V and 10 bases for J; bases not matched to a gene: 9. From germline, CDR1 is SGHTA and CDR2 FQGTGA. The CDR3 has 15 residues. CDR3 amino acids: CASSLGQGLYSPLHF. The CDR3 region has the DNA TGTGCCAGCAGCCTTGGACAGGGGTTATACTCACCCCTCCACTTT.

The sample holds one count of this clone. The V gene is TRBV6-5, the J gene TRBJ1-1, with D possibly TRBD1 on 6 matching bases. CDR1 is MNHEY and CDR2 is SVGAGI in the germline V gene. This CDR3 region has 14 residues. Trimming stripped 0 bases from V and 5 bases from J, with 10 bases between. The CDR3 sequence is CASSYSGGATEAFF. Written as DNA, the CDR3 is TGTGCCAGCAGTTACTCAGGGGGGGCAACTGAAGCTTTCTTT.

The chain combines TRBV4-1 with TRBJ1-1; no firm D call. V lost 0 bases, J lost 5 bases, and 10 bases lay in between. The CDR3 totals 14 residues. Germline assignment: CDR1 MGHRA and CDR2 YSYEKL. CDR3 DNA: TGCGCCAGCAGCCAAGACCCGGGGAGGACTGAAGCTTTCTTT. This gives the protein CASSQDPGRTEAFF.

The chain links TRBV5-5 to TRBJ2-7; D not resolved. This CDR3 region has 13 residues. Germline values: CDR1 SGHKS, CDR2 YYEKEE (reference sequence). The V end was cut by 0 bases, the J end by 3 bases, with 7 bases between. The CDR3 spells CASSLVFGYEQYF. CDR3 coding DNA: TGTGCCAGCAGCTTGGTATTCGGCTACGAGCAGTACTTC.

The rearrangement uses TRBV6-5 and TRBJ2-3; a weak D match, TRBD2 (6 bases). Germline V gene sequence: CDR1 MNHEY, CDR2 SVGAGI. The CDR3 is 14 amino acids. Trimming took off 6 bases at V and 0 bases at J, with 10 bases between the two ends. This chain's CDR3 is CASRTTRSTDTQYF. DNA of the CDR3: TGTGCCAGCAGGACGACTAGGAGCACAGATACGCAGTATTTT.

The chain employs TRBV28 and TRBJ1-1, with a weak D call TRBD1 (5 bases). Trimming shortened V by 2 bases and J by 3 bases, and 16 bases separated the two germline ends. This CDR3 contains 16 residues. Germline CDR1 MDHEN, CDR2 SYDVKM. CDR3 in DNA: TGTGCCAGCAGTTTAGGGAGGCTAGGGGCGGACACTGAAGCTTTCTTT. This sequence encodes CASSLGRLGADTEAFF.

The V and J genes are TRBV5-1 and TRBJ2-7; D is possibly TRBD2 (6 bases). Trimming removed 3 bases from V and 3 bases from J, with 13 bases in between. This CDR3 contains 14 residues. Germline loops: CDR1 SGHRS, CDR2 YFSETQ. CDR3 DNA sequence: TGCGCCAGCAGCTCCGGAGCCGGGGGCTACGAGCAGTACTTC. It codes for CASSSGAGGYEQYF.